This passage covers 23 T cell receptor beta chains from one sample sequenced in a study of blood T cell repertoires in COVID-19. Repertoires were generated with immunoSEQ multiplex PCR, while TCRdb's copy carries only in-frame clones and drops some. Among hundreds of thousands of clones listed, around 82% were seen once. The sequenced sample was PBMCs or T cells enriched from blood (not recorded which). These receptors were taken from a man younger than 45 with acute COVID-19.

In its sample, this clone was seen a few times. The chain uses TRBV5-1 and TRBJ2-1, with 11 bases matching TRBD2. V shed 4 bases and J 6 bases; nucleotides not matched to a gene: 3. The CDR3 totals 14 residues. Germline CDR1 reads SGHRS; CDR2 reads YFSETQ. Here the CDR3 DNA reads TGCGCCAGCAGCCCTAGCGGGGGGAGCAATGAGCAGTTCTTC. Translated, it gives CASSPSGGSNEQFF. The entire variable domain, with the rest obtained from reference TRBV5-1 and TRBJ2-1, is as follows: KAGVTQTPRYLIKTRGQQVTLSCSPISGHRSVSWYQQTPGQGLQFLFEYFSETQRNKGNFPGRFSGRQFSNSRSEMNVSTLELGDSALYLCASSPSGGSNEQFFGPGTRLTVL.

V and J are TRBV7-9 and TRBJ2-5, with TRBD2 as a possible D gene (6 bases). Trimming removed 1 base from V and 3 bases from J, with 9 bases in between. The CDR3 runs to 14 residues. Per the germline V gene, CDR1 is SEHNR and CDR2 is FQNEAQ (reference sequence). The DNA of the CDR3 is TGTGCCAGCAGCTTAGTCCCGGGGGAAGAGACCCAGTACTTC. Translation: CASSLVPGEETQYF.

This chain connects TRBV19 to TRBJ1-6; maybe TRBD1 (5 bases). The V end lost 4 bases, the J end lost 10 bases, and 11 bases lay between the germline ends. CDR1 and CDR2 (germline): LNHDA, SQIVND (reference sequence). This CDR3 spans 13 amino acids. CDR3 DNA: TGTGCCAGTAGTACACGGGACTACTCACCCCTCCACTTT. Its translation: CASSTRDYSPLHF.

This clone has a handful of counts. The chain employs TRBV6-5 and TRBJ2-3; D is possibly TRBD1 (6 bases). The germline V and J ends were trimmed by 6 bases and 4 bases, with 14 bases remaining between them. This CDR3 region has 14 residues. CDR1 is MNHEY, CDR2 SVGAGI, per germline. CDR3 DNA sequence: TGTGCCAGCAGGAGGGACATTCCTGCAGATACGCAGTATTTT. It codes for CASRRDIPADTQYF.

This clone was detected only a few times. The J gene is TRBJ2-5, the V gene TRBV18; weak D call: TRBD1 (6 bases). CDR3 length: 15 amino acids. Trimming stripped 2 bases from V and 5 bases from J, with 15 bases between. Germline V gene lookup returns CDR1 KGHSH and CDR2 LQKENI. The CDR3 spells CASSPRTAQLETQYF. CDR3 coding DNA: TGTGCCAGCTCACCAAGGACAGCCCAGTTGGAGACCCAGTACTTC.

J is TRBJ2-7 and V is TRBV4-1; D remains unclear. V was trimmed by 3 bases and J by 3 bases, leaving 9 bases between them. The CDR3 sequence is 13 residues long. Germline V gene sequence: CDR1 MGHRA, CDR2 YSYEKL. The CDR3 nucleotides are TGCGCCAGCAGCCAGGGCGAATACTACGAGCAGTACTTC. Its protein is CASSQGEYYEQYF.

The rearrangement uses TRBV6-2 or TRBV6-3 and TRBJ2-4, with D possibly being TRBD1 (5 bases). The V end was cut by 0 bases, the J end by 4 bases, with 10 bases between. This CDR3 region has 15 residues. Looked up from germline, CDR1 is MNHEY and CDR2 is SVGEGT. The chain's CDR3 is CASSYSGNRKNIQYF. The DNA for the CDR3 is TGTGCCAGCAGTTACTCAGGTAACAGGAAAAACATTCAGTACTTC.

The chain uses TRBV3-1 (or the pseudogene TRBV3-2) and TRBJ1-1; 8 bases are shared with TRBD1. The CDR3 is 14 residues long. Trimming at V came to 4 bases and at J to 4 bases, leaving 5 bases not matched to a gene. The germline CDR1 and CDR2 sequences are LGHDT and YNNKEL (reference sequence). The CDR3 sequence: CASSRPGTGTEAFF. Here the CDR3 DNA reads TGTGCCAGCAGCCGACCCGGGACAGGCACTGAAGCTTTCTTT.

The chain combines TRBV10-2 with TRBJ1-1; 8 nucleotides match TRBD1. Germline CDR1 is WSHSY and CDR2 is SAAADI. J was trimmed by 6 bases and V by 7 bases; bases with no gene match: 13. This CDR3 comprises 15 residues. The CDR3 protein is CASNSGLDRGPEAFF. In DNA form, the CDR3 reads TGCGCCAGCAACTCCGGCCTCGACAGGGGACCTGAAGCTTTCTTT.

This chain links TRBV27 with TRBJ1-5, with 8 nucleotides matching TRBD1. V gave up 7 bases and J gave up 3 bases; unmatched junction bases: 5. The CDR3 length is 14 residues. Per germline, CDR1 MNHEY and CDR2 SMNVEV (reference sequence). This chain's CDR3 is CASKKGQVNQPQHF. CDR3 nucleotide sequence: TGTGCCAGCAAGAAGGGACAGGTCAATCAGCCCCAGCATTTT.

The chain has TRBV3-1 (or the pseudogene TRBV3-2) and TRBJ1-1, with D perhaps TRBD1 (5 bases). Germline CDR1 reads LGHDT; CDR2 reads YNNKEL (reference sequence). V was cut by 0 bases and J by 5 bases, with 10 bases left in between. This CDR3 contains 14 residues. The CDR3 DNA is TGTGCCAGCAGCCAAGACGAGCAGGGAACTGAAGCTTTCTTT. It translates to CASSQDEQGTEAFF.

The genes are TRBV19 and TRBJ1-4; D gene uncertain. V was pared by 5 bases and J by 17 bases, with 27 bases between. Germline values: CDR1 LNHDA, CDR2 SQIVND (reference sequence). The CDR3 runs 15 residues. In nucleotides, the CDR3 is TGTGCCAGTAGTCGATCCGGGATCCAAGGGTCGGCCAGTTTTTTT. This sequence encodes CASSRSGIQGSASFF.

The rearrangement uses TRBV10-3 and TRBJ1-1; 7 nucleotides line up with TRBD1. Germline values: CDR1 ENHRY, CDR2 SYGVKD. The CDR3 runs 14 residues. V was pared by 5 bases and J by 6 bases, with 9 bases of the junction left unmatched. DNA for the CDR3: TGTGCCATCAGTCCCCAAAAGGGGGCCTCTGAAGCTTTCTTT. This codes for CAISPQKGASEAFF.

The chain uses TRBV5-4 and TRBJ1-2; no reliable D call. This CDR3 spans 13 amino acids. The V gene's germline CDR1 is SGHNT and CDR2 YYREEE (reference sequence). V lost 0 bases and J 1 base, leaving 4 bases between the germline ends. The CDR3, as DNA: TGTGCCAGCAGCTTGGACGGTAACTATGGCTACACCTTC. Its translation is CASSLDGNYGYTF.

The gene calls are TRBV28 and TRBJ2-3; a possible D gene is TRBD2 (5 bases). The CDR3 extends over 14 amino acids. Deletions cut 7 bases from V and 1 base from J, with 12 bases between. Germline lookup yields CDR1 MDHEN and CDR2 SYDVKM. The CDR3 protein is CASTLVGGTDTQYF. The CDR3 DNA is TGTGCCAGCACCCTCGTCGGGGGCACAGATACGCAGTATTTT. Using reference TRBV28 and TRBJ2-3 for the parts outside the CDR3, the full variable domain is DVKVTQSSRYLVKRTGEKVFLECVQDMDHENMFWYRQDPGLGLRLIYFSYDVKMKEKGDIPEGYSVSREKKERFSLILESASTNQTSMYLCASTLVGGTDTQYFGPGTRLTVL.

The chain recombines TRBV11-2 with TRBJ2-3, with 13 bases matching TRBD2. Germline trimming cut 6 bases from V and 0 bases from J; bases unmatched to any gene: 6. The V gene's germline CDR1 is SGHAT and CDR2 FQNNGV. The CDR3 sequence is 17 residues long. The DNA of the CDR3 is TGTGCCAGCAGTCGACTAGCGGGGGGTTCTAGCACAGATACGCAGTATTTT. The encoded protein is CASSRLAGGSSTDTQYF.

The CDR3 DNA is TGTGCCAGCAGATCACAGGAAGGGGAGCTGTTTTTT. Residues: CASRSQEGELFF. The genes are TRBV5-4 and TRBJ2-2, with D perhaps TRBD1 (5 bases). The CDR3 totals 12 residues. Germline lookup yields CDR1 SGHNT and CDR2 YYREEE (reference sequence). V dropped 5 bases and J dropped 8 bases, with 10 bases sitting between them.

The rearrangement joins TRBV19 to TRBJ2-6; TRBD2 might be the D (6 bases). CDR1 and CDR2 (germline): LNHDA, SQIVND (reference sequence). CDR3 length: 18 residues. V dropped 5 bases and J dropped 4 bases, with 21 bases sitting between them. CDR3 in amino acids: CASSPAPGVSSGANVLTF. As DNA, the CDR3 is TGTGCCAGTAGTCCCGCCCCGGGGGTCTCCTCCGGGGCCAACGTCCTGACTTTC.

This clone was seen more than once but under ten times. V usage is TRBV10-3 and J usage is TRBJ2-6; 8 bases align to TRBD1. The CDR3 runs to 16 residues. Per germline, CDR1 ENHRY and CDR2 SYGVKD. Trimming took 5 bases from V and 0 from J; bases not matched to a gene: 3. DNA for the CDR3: TGTGCCATCAGTCGGGACAGGTTCTCTGGGGCCAACGTCCTGACTTTC. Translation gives CAISRDRFSGANVLTF.

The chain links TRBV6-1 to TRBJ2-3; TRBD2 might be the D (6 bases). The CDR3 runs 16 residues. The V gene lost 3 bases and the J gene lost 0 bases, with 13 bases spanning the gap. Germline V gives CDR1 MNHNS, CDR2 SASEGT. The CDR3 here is CASSDWDSSSTDTQYF. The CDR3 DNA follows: TGTGCCAGCAGTGATTGGGACTCCTCTAGCACAGATACGCAGTATTTT.

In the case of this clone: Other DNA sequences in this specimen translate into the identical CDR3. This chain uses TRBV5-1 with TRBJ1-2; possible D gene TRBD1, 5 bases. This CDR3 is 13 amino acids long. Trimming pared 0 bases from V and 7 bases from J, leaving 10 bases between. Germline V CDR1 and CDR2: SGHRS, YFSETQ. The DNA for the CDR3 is TGCGCCAGCAGCTTGGGTCAGGGAGGTGGCTACACCTTC. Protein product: CASSLGQGGGYTF.

Here the CDR3 DNA reads TGCGCCAGCAGCCTCCAACTAGCGGGGGTTAACACCGGGGAGCTGTTTTTT. Its translation is CASSLQLAGVNTGELFF. This rearrangement joins TRBV5-1 to TRBJ2-2; 11 bases align to TRBD2. Germline V gene data show CDR1 as SGHRS and CDR2 as YFSETQ. With V trimmed by 4 bases and J by 2 bases, 7 bases remained unmatched. This CDR3 is built from 17 residues.

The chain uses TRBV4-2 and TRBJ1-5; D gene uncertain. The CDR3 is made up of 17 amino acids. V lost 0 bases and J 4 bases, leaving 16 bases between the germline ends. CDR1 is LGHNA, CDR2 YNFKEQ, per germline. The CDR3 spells CASSQDLSIRGNQPQHF. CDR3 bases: TGTGCCAGCAGCCAAGATCTGAGTATTCGGGGTAATCAGCCCCAGCATTTT.